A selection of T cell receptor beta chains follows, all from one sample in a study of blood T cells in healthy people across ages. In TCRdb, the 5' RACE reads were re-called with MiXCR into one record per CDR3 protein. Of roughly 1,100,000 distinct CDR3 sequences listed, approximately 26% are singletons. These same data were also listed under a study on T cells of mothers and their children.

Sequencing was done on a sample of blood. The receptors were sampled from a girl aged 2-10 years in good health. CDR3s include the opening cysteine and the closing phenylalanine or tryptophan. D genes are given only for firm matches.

CDR3 protein: CASSLTWLQETQYF
J gene: TRBJ2-5
V gene: TRBV27
D gene: NA

CDR3 protein: CASSPPATAEQYF
J gene: TRBJ2-7
V gene: TRBV4-3
D gene: NA

CDR3 protein: CASKLGDFIEGPYEQYF
J gene: TRBJ2-7
V gene: TRBV11-2
D gene: NA

CDR3 protein: CASSHDRGAPSEKLFF
J gene: TRBJ1-4
V gene: TRBV28
D gene: NA

CDR3 protein: CASGPENEQFF
J gene: TRBJ2-1
V gene: TRBV28
D gene: NA

CDR3 protein: CASSYWTGGAEETQYF
J gene: TRBJ2-5
V gene: TRBV4-1
D gene: TRBD1

CDR3 protein: CASSLESRSSYEQYF
J gene: TRBJ2-7
V gene: TRBV7-6
D gene: NA

CDR3 protein: CASSLPPSGRVGNEQFF
J gene: TRBJ2-1
V gene: TRBV7-9
D gene: TRBD2

CDR3 protein: CASSYTVREDAYEQYF
J gene: NA
V gene: TRBV6-6
D gene: NA

CDR3 protein: CASSLTGNPHF
J gene: TRBJ1-5
V gene: TRBV7-2
D gene: TRBD1

CDR3 protein: CASSLAPDGYTF
J gene: TRBJ1-2
V gene: TRBV7-9
D gene: NA

CDR3 protein: CSVEGRGPYQETQYF
J gene: TRBJ2-5
V gene: TRBV29-1
D gene: NA

CDR3 protein: CASSEPGRHYGYAF
J gene: TRBJ1-2
V gene: TRBV6-1
D gene: NA

CDR3 protein: CATSGQGAYYGYTF
J gene: TRBJ1-2
V gene: TRBV15
D gene: TRBD1

CDR3 protein: CASSLSTVKETQYF
J gene: TRBJ2-5
V gene: TRBV7-7
D gene: NA

CDR3 protein: CASKEASSYNEQFF
J gene: TRBJ2-1
V gene: TRBV28
D gene: NA

CDR3 protein: CASTPRGGGDEQFF
J gene: TRBJ2-1
V gene: TRBV7-2
D gene: NA

CDR3 protein: CASSLHLAGAYEQYF
J gene: NA
V gene: TRBV7-9
D gene: TRBD2

CDR3 protein: CASSPDRVYNEQFF
J gene: TRBJ2-1
V gene: TRBV28
D gene: TRBD1

CDR3 protein: CASSVATTGVEETQYF
J gene: TRBJ2-5
V gene: TRBV9
D gene: NA

CDR3 protein: CASSQEPGQSNTEAFF
J gene: TRBJ1-1
V gene: TRBV4-3
D gene: TRBD1

CDR3 protein: CASSFSGPDEQYF
J gene: TRBJ2-7
V gene: TRBV5-1
D gene: NA

CDR3 protein: CASRPGGTAGNEQFF
J gene: NA
V gene: TRBV12-3/TRBV12-4
D gene: NA

CDR3 protein: CASSQDFGALSTEAFF
J gene: TRBJ1-1
V gene: TRBV4-3
D gene: NA

CDR3 protein: CASSTILAGGHNEQFF
J gene: TRBJ2-1
V gene: TRBV5-1
D gene: TRBD2

CDR3 protein: CASSGRQGAYEQYF
J gene: TRBJ2-7
V gene: TRBV6-5
D gene: TRBD1

CDR3 protein: CSGRTGYQETQYF
J gene: TRBJ2-5
V gene: TRBV29-1
D gene: TRBD1

CDR3 protein: CASSDRSGGGTEAFF
J gene: TRBJ1-1
V gene: TRBV7-8
D gene: TRBD1

CDR3 protein: CSVTTGGEQYF
J gene: TRBJ2-7
V gene: TRBV29-1
D gene: TRBD1

CDR3 protein: CASEIGAQYF
J gene: TRBJ2-3
V gene: TRBV6-1
D gene: NA

CDR3 protein: CASSLGYGEDQETQYF
J gene: TRBJ2-5
V gene: TRBV27
D gene: NA

CDR3 protein: CSALPLAGESYEQYF
J gene: NA
V gene: TRBV20-1
D gene: TRBD2

CDR3 protein: CAISETGRDQPQHF
J gene: TRBJ1-5
V gene: TRBV10-3
D gene: NA

CDR3 protein: CASSITWGASDTQYF
J gene: TRBJ2-3
V gene: TRBV5-1
D gene: NA

CDR3 protein: CASSQDLRSNTEAFF
J gene: TRBJ1-1
V gene: TRBV4-3
D gene: NA

CDR3 protein: CASSSTDIQYF
J gene: TRBJ2-4
V gene: TRBV7-9
D gene: NA

CDR3 protein: CSGGHRDYEQYF
J gene: TRBJ2-7
V gene: TRBV20-1
D gene: NA

CDR3 protein: CASSLVGTNPYNEQFF
J gene: TRBJ2-1
V gene: TRBV19
D gene: TRBD2

CDR3 protein: CATSDPDRASNEQFF
J gene: TRBJ2-1
V gene: TRBV24-1
D gene: TRBD1

CDR3 protein: CSARELAYSYNEQFF
J gene: TRBJ2-1
V gene: TRBV20-1
D gene: NA

CDR3 protein: CASNFPPYEQYF
J gene: TRBJ2-7
V gene: TRBV7-9
D gene: NA

CDR3 protein: CASSQVRNSYEQYF
J gene: TRBJ2-7
V gene: TRBV3-1
D gene: NA

CDR3 protein: CATSDSWNTEAFF
J gene: TRBJ1-1
V gene: TRBV24-1
D gene: NA

CDR3 protein: CSAGGSGSESEDTQYF
J gene: TRBJ2-3
V gene: TRBV20-1
D gene: TRBD2

CDR3 protein: CASSRGPQGVQETQYF
J gene: TRBJ2-5
V gene: TRBV4-1
D gene: TRBD1

CDR3 protein: CASSTLDNYGYTF
J gene: TRBJ1-2
V gene: TRBV6-5
D gene: NA

CDR3 protein: CATSDPGQGKETQYF
J gene: TRBJ2-5
V gene: TRBV24-1
D gene: TRBD1

CDR3 protein: CSVLAGADTTNEKLFF
J gene: TRBJ1-4
V gene: TRBV29-1
D gene: NA

CDR3 protein: CASSQDEGRNEQFF
J gene: TRBJ2-1
V gene: TRBV4-2
D gene: NA

CDR3 protein: CSVERRANEQFF
J gene: NA
V gene: TRBV29-1
D gene: NA

CDR3 protein: CASSLDQYEQYF
J gene: NA
V gene: TRBV7-2
D gene: NA

CDR3 protein: CSVEEQGDQADTQYF
J gene: TRBJ2-3
V gene: TRBV29-1
D gene: NA

CDR3 protein: CASSLLAINEQFF
J gene: TRBJ2-1
V gene: TRBV5-1
D gene: NA

CDR3 protein: CSVPELAGGGPQYF
J gene: TRBJ2-5
V gene: TRBV29-1
D gene: TRBD2

CDR3 protein: CASSLPSGGADTQYF
J gene: TRBJ2-3
V gene: TRBV12-3/TRBV12-4
D gene: TRBD2